This T cell receptor (beta chain) was obtained from a study of blood T cell repertoires in COVID-19. Overall study context: T cells, B-cell-depleted T cells, or PBMCs supplied cDNA or gDNA.

Per the authors' pipeline: Researchers report that nucleated cell counts were estimated from reference gene primer amplification. Clones were read by immunoSEQ multiplex PCR, and TCRdb kept only the in-frame ones, dropping some. The V and J calls and clone size were taken over from that table, and D and trimming were inferred from the DNA. The table includes 90,000 or so clones, roughly 82% detected once. The sequenced sample was peripheral blood. The clonotype was recovered from a man in his fifties or sixties with active COVID-19.

DNA for the CDR3: TGTGCCAGCAGTCGTGACAGGGGAGGATTTACCGGGGAGCTGTTTTTT. Translating gives CASSRDRGGFTGELFF. The chain combines TRBV3-1 (or the pseudogene TRBV3-2) with TRBJ2-2; TRBD1 matches at 8 bases. Germline CDR1 LGHDT, CDR2 YNNKEL (reference sequence). V trimming: 6 bases; J trimming: 5 bases; junction bases outside the gene matches: 11. There are 16 residues in the CDR3.